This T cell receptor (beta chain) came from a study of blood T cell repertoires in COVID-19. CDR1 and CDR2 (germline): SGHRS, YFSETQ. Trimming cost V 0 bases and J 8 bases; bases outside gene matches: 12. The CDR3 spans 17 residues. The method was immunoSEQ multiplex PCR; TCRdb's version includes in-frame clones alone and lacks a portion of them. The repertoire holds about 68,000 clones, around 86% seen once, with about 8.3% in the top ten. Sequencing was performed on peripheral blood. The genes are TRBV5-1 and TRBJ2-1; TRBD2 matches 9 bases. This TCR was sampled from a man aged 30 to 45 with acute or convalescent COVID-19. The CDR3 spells CASSLETSASGTHEQFF. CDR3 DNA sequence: TGCGCCAGCAGCTTGGAGACATCGGCTAGCGGGACCCATGAGCAGTTCTTC.